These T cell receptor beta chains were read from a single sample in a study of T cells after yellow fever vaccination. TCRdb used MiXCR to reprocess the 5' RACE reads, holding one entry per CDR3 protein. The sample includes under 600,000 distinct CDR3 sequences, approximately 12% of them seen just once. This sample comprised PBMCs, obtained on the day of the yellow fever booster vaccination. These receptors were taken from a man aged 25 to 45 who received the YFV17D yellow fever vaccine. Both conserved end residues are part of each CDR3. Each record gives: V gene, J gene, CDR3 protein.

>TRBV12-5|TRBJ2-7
CASFRGDEQYF
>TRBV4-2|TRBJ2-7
CASSQRLAGGDNEQYF
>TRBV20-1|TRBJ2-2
CSAREGVTGELFF
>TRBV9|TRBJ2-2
CASSHGGGLATGELFF
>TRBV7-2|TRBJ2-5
CASSLGIRDRETQYF
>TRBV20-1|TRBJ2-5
CSARGPQDGETQYF
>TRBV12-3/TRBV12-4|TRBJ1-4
CASSPVGPEKLFF
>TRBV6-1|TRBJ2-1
CASSRFRQNNNEQFF
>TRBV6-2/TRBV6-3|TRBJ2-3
CASSSDLAEDTQYF
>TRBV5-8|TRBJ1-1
CASSLDRGRDTEAFF
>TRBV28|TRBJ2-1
CASSLAGVGSYNEQFF
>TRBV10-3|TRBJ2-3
CAISSGTDTQYF
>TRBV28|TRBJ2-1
CARPFWREKGPSYNEQFF
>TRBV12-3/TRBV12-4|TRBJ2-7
CASSLAQGQGSGEQYF
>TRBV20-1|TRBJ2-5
CSARGRAQETQYF
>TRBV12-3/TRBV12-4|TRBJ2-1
CASSQGALSSYNEQFF
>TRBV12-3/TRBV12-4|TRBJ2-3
CASSWAFTDTQYF
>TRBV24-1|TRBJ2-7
CATSEGTGAYEQYF
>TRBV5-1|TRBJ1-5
CASSEGQPLGPQHF
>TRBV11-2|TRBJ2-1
CASSFILYNEQFF
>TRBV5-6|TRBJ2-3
CASSSIGAGTDTQYF
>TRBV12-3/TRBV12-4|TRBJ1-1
CASRGGQTIMAFF
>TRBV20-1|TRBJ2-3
CSAEPRDTQYF
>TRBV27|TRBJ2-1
CASSPLGSGTVNEQFF
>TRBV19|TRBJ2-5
CASTPDKETQYF
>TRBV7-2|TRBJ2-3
CASSFSPGRGTDTQYF
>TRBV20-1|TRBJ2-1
CSARELSGYNEQFF
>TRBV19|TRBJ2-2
CASRIGLADTGELFF
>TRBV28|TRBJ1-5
CASREGQLRQPQHF
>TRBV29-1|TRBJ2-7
CSVEIPSSAYSYEQYF
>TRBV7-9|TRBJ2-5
CASSPRWGGQETQYF
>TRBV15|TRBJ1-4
CATAQGAEKLFF
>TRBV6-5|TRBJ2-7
CASSLLGDRGPHEQYF
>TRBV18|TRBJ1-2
CASSPPVTRNYGYTF
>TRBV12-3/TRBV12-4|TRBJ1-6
CASSLGQINSPLHF
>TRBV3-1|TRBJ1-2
CASSQATGNYGYTF
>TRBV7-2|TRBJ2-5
CASSRGQAGGGETQYF
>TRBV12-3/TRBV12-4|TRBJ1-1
CASRPRSNTEAFF
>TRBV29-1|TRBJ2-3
CSALWTDTQYF
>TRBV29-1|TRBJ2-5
CSVDRGTETQYF
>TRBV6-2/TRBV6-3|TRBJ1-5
CASSRQGVGNQPQHF
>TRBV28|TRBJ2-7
CASSIGGVLSWEQYF
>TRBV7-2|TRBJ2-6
CASSSMVVGSGANVLTF
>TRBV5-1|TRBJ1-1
CATSRMGGTEAFF
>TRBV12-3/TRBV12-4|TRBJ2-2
CASTPGGWGGELFF
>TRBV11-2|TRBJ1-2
CASSFENYGYTF
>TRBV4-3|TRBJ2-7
CASSHQAGGSYEQYF
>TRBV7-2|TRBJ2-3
CASSLVVSADTQYF
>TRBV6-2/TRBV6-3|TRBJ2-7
CASSLGDSGIYEQYF
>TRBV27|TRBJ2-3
CASSFGQTVAQYF